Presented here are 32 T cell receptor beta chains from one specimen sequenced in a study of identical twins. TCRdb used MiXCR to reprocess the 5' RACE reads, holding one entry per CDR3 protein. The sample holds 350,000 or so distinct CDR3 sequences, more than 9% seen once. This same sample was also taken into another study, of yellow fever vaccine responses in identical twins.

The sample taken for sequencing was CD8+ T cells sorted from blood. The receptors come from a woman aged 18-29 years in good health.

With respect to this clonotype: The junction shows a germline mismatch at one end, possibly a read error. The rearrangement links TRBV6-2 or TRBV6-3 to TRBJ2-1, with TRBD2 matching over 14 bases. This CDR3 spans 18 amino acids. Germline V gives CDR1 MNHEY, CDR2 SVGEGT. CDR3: CACSYGTSGSPTYNEQFF. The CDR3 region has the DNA TGTGCCTGCAGTTACGGGACTAGCGGGAGCCCCACCTACAATGAGCAGTTCTTC.

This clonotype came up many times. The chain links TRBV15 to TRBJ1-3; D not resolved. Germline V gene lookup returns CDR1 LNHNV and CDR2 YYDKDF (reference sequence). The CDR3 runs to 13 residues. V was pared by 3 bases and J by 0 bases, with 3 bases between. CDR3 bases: TGTGCCACCAGCAGCACCTCTGGAAACACCATATATTTT. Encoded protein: CATSSTSGNTIYF.

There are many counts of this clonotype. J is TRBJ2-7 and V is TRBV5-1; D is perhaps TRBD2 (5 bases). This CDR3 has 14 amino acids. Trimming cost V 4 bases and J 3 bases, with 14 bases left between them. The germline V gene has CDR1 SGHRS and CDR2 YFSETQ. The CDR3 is CASSEGGEGYEQYV. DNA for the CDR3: TGCGCCAGCAGCGAAGGAGGAGAGGGCTACGAGCAGTACGTC.

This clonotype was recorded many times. The CDR3 region has the DNA TGTGCCAGCAGTAAGGACAGCGACCTATACAATGAGCAGTTCTTC. This codes for CASSKDSDLYNEQFF. The chain uses TRBV6-4 and TRBJ2-1; the D gene is possibly TRBD1 (6 bases). The CDR3 sequence is 15 residues long. V lost 5 bases, J lost 4 bases, and 15 bases lay in between. Germline V lookup: CDR1 MRHNA, CDR2 SNTAGT.

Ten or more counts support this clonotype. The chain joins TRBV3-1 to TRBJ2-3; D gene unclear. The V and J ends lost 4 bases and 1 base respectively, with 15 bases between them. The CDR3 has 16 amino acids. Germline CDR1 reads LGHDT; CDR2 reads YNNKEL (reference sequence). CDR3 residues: CASSPRQAWGTDTQYF. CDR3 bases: TGTGCCAGCAGCCCGCGTCAGGCCTGGGGCACAGATACGCAGTATTTT.

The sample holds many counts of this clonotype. CDR3: CASSFPLTRGAEETQYF. In DNA, the CDR3 is TGTGCCAGCAGTTTTCCTTTGACCCGGGGGGCGGAAGAGACCCAGTACTTC. The chain links TRBV12-3 or TRBV12-4 to TRBJ2-5, with D maybe TRBD2 (7 bases). V lost 3 bases, J lost 3 bases, and 20 bases lay in between. CDR3 length equals 17 residues.

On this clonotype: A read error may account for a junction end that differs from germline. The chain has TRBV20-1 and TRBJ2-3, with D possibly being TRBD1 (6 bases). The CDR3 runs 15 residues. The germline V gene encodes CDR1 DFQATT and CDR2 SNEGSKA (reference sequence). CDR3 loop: CRASADSPGTDTQYF. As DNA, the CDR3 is TGCCGTGCCAGTGCGGACAGCCCGGGGACAGATACGCAGTATTTT.

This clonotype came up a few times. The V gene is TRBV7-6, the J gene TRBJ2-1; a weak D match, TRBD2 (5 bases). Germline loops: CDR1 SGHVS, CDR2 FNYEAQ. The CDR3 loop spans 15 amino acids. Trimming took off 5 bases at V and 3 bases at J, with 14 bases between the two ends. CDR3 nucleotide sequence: TGTGCCAGCAGCCCCATGTCGGGGTACTACAATGAGCAGTTCTTC. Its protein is CASSPMSGYYNEQFF.

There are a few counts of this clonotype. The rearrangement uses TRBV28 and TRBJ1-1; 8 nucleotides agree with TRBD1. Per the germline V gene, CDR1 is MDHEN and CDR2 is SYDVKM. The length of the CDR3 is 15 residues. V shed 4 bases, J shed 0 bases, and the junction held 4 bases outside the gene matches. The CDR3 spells CASSSTGGMNTEAFF. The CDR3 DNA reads TGTGCCAGCAGTTCTACAGGGGGTATGAACACTGAAGCTTTCTTT.

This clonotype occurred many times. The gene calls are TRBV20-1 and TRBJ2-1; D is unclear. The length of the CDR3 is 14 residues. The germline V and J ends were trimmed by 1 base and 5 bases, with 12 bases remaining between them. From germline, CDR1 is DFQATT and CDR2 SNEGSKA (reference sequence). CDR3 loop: CSARAPYLDNEQFF. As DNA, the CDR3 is TGCAGTGCTAGAGCCCCTTACTTGGACAATGAGCAGTTCTTC.

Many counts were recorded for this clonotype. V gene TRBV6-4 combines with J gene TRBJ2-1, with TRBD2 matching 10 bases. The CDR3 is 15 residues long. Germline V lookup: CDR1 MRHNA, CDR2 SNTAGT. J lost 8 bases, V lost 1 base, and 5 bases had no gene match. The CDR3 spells CASSDLASGSDEQFF. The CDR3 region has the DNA TGTGCCAGCAGTGACTTGGCTAGCGGGAGCGATGAGCAGTTCTTC.

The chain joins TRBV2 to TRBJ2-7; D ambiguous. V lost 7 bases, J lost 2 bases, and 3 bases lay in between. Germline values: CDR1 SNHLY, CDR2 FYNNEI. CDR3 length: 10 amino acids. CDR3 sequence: CASKTYEQYF. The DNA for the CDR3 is TGTGCCAGCAAAACCTACGAGCAGTACTTC.

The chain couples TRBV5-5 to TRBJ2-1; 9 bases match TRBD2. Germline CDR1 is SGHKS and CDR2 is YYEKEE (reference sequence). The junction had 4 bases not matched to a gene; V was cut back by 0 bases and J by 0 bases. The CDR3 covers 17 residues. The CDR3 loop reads CASSLGGSGSSYNEQFF. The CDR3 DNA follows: TGTGCCAGCAGCTTGGGAGGTAGCGGGAGCTCCTACAATGAGCAGTTCTTC. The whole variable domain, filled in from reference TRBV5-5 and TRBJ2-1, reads DAGVTQSPTHLIKTRGQQVTLRCSPISGHKSVSWYQQVLGQGPQFIFQYYEKEERGRGNFPDRFSARQFPNYSSELNVNALLLGDSALYLCASSLGGSGSSYNEQFFGPGTRLTVL.

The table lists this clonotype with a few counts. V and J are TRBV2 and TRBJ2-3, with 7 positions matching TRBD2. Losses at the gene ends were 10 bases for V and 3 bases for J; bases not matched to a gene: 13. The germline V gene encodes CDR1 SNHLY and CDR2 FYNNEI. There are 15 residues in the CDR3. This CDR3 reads CATSTTGTMTDTQYF. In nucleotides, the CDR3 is TGTGCCACCTCTACAACCGGGACTATGACAGATACGCAGTATTTT.

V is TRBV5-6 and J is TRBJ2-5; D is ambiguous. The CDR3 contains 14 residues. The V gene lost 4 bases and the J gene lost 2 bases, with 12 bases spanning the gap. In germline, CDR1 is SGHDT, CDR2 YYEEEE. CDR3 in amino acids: CASSPGRLQETQYF. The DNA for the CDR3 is TGTGCCAGCAGCCCCGGACGGTTACAAGAGACCCAGTACTTC. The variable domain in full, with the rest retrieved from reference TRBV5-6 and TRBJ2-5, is DAGVTQSPTHLIKTRGQQVTLRCSPKSGHDTVSWYQQALGQGPQFIFQYYEEEERQRGNFPDRFSGHQFPNYSSELNVNALLLGDSALYLCASSPGRLQETQYFGPGTRLLVL.

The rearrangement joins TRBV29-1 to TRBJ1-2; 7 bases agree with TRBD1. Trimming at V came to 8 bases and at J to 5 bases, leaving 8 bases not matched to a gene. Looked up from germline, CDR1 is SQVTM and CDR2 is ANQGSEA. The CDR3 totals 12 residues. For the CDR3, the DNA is TGCAGCACCGGGACAGCTCTATATGGCTACACCTTC. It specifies CSTGTALYGYTF.

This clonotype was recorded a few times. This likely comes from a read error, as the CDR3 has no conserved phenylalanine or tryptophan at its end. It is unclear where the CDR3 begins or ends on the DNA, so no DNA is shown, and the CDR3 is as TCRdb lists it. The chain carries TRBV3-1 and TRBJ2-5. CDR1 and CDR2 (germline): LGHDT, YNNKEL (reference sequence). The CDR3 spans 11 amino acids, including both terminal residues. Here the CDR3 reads CASSQSLEWSI.

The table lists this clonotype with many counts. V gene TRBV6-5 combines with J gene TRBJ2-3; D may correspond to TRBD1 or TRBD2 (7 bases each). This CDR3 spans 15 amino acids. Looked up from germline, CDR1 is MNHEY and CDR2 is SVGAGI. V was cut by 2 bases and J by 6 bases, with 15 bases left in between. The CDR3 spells CASSYTGGQSDTQYF. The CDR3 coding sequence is TGTGCCAGCAGTTACACGGGGGGACAGTCTGATACGCAGTATTTT.

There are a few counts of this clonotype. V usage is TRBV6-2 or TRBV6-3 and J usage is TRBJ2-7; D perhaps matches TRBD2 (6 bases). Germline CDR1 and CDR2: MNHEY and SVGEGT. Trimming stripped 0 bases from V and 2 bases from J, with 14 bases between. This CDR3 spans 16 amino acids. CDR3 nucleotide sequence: TGTGCCAGCAGTTACTCGACTGTAGCGGCCACCTACGAGCAGTACTTC. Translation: CASSYSTVAATYEQYF.

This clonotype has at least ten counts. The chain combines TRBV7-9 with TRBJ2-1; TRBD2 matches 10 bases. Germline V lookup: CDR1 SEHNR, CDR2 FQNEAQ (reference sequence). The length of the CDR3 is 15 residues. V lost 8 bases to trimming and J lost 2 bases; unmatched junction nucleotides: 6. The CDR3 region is CASRDSGRTYNEQFF. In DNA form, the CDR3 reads TGTGCCAGCCGAGATAGCGGGAGGACCTACAATGAGCAGTTCTTC. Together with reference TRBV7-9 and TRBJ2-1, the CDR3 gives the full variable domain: DTGVSQNPRHKITKRGQNVTFRCDPISEHNRLYWYRQTLGQGPEFLTYFQNEAQLEKSRLLSDRFSAERPKGSFSTLEIQRTEQGDSAMYLCASRDSGRTYNEQFFGPGTRLTVL.

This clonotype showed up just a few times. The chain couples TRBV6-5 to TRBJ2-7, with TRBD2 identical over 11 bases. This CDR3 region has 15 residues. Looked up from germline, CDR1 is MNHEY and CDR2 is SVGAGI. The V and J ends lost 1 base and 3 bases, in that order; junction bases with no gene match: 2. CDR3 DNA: TGTGCCAGCAGTTACTTGACTAGCGGGATCTACGAGCAGTACTTC. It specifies CASSYLTSGIYEQYF.

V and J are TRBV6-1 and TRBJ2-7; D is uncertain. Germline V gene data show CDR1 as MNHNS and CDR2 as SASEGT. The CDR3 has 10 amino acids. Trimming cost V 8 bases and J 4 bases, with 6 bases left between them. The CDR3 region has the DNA TGTGCCAGCGAGAGTTACGAGCAGTACTTC. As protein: CASESYEQYF.

The CDR3: CASSPITPMNTEAFF. The CDR3 DNA reads TGTGCCAGCAGCCCTATCACCCCGATGAACACTGAAGCTTTCTTT. The chain employs TRBV7-9 and TRBJ1-1; D unclear. The V gene lost 5 bases and the J gene lost 0 bases, with 13 bases spanning the gap. The germline V gene has CDR1 SEHNR and CDR2 FQNEAQ (reference sequence). The CDR3 runs to 15 residues.

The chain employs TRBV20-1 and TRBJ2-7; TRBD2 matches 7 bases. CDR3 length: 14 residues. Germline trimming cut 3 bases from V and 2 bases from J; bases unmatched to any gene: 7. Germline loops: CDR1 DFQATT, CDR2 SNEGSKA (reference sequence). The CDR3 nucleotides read TGCAGTGCTAGGGGCGGGAGCCTGACCTACGAGCAGTACTTC. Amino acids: CSARGGSLTYEQYF.

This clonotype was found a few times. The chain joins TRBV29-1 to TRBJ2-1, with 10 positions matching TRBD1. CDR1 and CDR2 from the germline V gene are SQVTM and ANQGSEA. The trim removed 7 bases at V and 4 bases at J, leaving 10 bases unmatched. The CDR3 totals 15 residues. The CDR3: CSASTPGQGYNEQFF. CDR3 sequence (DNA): TGCAGCGCGTCAACTCCGGGACAGGGGTACAATGAGCAGTTCTTC.

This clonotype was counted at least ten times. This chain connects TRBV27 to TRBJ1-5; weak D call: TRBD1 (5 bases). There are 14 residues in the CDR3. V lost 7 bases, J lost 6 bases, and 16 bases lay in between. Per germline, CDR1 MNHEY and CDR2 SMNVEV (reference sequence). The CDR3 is CASTQFQGSQPQHF. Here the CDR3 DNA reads TGTGCCAGCACCCAGTTCCAGGGTAGTCAGCCCCAGCATTTT.

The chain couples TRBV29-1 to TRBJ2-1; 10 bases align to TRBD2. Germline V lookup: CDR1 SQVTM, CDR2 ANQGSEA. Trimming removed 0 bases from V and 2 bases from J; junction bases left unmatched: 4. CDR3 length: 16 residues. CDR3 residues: CSVEDLAGEPYNEQFF. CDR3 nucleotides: TGCAGCGTTGAAGATCTAGCGGGAGAGCCCTACAATGAGCAGTTCTTC.

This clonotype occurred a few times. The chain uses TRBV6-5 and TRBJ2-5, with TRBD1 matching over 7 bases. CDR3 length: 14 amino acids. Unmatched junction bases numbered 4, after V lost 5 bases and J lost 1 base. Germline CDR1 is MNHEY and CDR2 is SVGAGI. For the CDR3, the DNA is TGTGCCAGCAGTATACAGGGGTCCCAAGAGACCCAGTACTTC. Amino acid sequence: CASSIQGSQETQYF.

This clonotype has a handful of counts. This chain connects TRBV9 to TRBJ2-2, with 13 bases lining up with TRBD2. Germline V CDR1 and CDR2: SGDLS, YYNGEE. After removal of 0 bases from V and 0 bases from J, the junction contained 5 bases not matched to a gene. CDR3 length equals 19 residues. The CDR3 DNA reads TGTGCCAGCAGCGTAGCCCCGGGACTAGCGGGGACGAACACCGGGGAGCTGTTTTTT. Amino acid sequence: CASSVAPGLAGTNTGELFF.

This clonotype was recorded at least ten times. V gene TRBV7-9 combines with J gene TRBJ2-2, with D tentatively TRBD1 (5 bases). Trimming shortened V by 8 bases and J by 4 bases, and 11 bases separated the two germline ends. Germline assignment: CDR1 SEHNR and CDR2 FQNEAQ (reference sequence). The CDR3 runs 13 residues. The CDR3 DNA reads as TGTGCCAGCGCCGGAAGGGGCACCGGGGAGCTGTTTTTT. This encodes CASAGRGTGELFF.

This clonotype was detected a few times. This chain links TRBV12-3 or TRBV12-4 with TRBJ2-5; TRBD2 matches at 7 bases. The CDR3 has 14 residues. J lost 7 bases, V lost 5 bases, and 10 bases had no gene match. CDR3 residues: CASSPQTSYGTQYF. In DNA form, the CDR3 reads TGTGCCAGCAGTCCACAGACTAGCTACGGGACCCAGTACTTC.

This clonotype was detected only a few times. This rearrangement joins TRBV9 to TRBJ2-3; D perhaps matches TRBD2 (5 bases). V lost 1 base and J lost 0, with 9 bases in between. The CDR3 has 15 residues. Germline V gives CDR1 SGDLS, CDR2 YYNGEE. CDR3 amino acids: CASSVYGVSTDTQYF. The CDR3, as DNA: TGTGCCAGCAGCGTATACGGGGTTAGCACAGATACGCAGTATTTT.